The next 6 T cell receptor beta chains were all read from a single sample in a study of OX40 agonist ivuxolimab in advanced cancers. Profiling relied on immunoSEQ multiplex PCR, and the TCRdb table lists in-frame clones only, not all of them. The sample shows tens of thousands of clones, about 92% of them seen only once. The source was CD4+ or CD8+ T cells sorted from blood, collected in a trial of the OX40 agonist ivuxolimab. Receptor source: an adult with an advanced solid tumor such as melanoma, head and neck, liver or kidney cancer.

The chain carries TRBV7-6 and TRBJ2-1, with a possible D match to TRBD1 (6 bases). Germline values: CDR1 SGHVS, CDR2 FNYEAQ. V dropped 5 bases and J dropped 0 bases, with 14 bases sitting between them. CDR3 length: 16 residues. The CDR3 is CASSPQGLGSYNEQFF. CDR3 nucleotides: TGTGCCAGCAGCCCGCAGGGGCTTGGCTCCTACAATGAGCAGTTCTTC.

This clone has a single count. The CDR3, as DNA: TGCGCCAGCAGCCCGGGACAGGGGCCCTCCTACGAGCAGTACTTC. Translation: CASSPGQGPSYEQYF. The chain links TRBV4-1 to TRBJ2-7, with 10 bases matching TRBD1. Germline V gene sequence: CDR1 MGHRA, CDR2 YSYEKL. The J segment lost 0 bases and the V segment lost 4 bases, leaving 3 bases of the junction unmatched. This CDR3 is 15 amino acids long.

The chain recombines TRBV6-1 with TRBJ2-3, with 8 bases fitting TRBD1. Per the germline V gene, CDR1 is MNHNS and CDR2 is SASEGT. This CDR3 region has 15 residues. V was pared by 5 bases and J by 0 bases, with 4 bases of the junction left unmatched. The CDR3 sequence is CASSHRTGSTDTQYF. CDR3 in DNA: TGTGCCAGCAGTCACAGGACAGGGAGCACAGATACGCAGTATTTT.

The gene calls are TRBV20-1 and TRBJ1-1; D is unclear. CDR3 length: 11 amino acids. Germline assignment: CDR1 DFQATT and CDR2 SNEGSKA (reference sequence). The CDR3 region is CSQVPYTEAFF. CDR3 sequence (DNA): TGCAGCCAGGTTCCCTACACTGAAGCTTTCTTT.

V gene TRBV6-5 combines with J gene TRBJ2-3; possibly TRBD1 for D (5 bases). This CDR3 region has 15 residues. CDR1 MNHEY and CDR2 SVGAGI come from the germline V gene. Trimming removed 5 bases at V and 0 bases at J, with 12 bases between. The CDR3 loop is CASSRQFSSTDTQYF. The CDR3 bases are TGTGCCAGCAGTCGACAGTTCTCGAGCACAGATACGCAGTATTTT.

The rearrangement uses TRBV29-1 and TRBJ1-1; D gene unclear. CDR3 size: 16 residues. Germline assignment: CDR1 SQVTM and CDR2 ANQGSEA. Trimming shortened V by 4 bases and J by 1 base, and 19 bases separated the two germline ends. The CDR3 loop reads CSVGGLYKAGNTEAFF. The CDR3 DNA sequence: TGCAGCGTTGGTGGGCTTTACAAGGCAGGGAACACTGAAGCTTTCTTT.